Listed below are T cell receptor beta chains from one sample, sequenced in a study of Ad26.COV2.S vaccination and SARS-CoV-2 variants. Clones were sequenced by immunoSEQ multiplex PCR, and TCRdb holds only the in-frame ones, with some missing. Among approximately 450,000 clones listed, 80% to 95% were seen once. The material was peripheral blood, obtained in a trial of Ad26.COV2.S vaccine versus placebo. The source of these receptors is a person aged 18-60 years who received the Ad26.COV2.S COVID-19 vaccine or a placebo. Both conserved end residues are part of each CDR3. The order of the fields is CDR3 protein, CDR3 DNA, clone size, V gene, J gene, D gene. The D gene is left open where the match is weak. For some rows the clone size is stated as once, few or many, or as a class when expanded; others skip it.

cdr3_aa: CASSLKTGVETQYF
cdr3_nt: TGTGCCAGCAGCCTAAAGACAGGGGTCGAGACCCAGTACTTC
clone_size: once
v_call: TRBV5-5
j_call: TRBJ2-5
d_call: TRBD1

cdr3_aa: CASSSRESNEQFF
cdr3_nt: TGTGCCAGCAGCTCCAGGGAATCGAATGAGCAGTTCTTC
clone_size: .
v_call: TRBV11-3
j_call: TRBJ2-1
d_call: .

cdr3_aa: CASSYQVETQYF
cdr3_nt: TGTGCCAGCAGTTATCAGGTAGAGACCCAGTACTTC
clone_size: .
v_call: TRBV6-2/TRBV6-3
j_call: TRBJ2-5
d_call: .

cdr3_aa: CASSQDWILAGGNYEQYF
cdr3_nt: TGCGCCAGCAGCCAAGATTGGATTCTAGCGGGAGGGAACTACGAGCAGTACTTC
clone_size: .
v_call: TRBV4-1
j_call: TRBJ2-7
d_call: TRBD2

cdr3_aa: CASSPHPGGTEAFF
cdr3_nt: TGTGCCAGCAGCCCCCATCCGGGAGGCACTGAAGCTTTCTTT
clone_size: few
v_call: TRBV28
j_call: TRBJ1-1
d_call: .

cdr3_aa: CASSPPKGYTDTQYF
cdr3_nt: TGTGCCAGCTCACCACCGAAAGGGTACACAGATACGCAGTATTTT
clone_size: .
v_call: TRBV18
j_call: TRBJ2-3
d_call: .

cdr3_aa: CASSGTMGQSVNEQFF
cdr3_nt: TGTGCCAGCAGTGGGACAATGGGACAGTCGGTCAATGAGCAGTTCTTC
clone_size: .
v_call: TRBV28
j_call: TRBJ2-1
d_call: TRBD1

cdr3_aa: CASTGRRSYEQYF
cdr3_nt: TGTGCCAGCACCGGAAGACGGTCCTACGAGCAGTACTTC
clone_size: .
v_call: TRBV5-6
j_call: TRBJ2-7
d_call: .

cdr3_aa: CASSLGYTGELFF
cdr3_nt: TGTGCCAGCAGTTTAGGTTACACCGGGGAGCTGTTTTTT
clone_size: .
v_call: TRBV28
j_call: TRBJ2-2
d_call: .

cdr3_aa: CAWTLGGQGTYEQYF
cdr3_nt: TGTGCCTGGACCTTGGGGGGGCAGGGAACCTACGAGCAGTACTTC
clone_size: .
v_call: TRBV30
j_call: TRBJ2-7
d_call: .

cdr3_aa: CASSLEGREIYNEQFF
cdr3_nt: TGTGCCAGCAGCTTAGAAGGGAGAGAAATCTACAATGAGCAGTTCTTC
clone_size: .
v_call: TRBV5-6
j_call: TRBJ2-1
d_call: .

cdr3_aa: CASRPPAGGYEQYF
cdr3_nt: TGTGCCAGCCGCCCCCCAGCGGGAGGGTACGAGCAGTACTTC
clone_size: .
v_call: TRBV5-5
j_call: TRBJ2-7
d_call: TRBD2

cdr3_aa: CASGLQGGGTEAFF
cdr3_nt: TGTGCCAGCGGCCTACAGGGAGGAGGCACTGAAGCTTTCTTT
clone_size: few
v_call: TRBV7-9
j_call: TRBJ1-1
d_call: .

cdr3_aa: CASIGLVSGNTIYF
cdr3_nt: TGTGCCAGCATCGGGCTAGTCTCTGGAAACACCATATATTTT
clone_size: .
v_call: TRBV2
j_call: TRBJ1-3
d_call: .

cdr3_aa: CATSRGQTNEKLFF
cdr3_nt: TGTGCCACCAGCAGAGGACAGACTAATGAAAAACTGTTTTTT
clone_size: .
v_call: TRBV15
j_call: TRBJ1-4
d_call: .

cdr3_aa: CASSIGRGYEQYF
cdr3_nt: TGTGCCAGTAGTATCGGCAGGGGCTACGAGCAGTACTTC
clone_size: .
v_call: TRBV19
j_call: TRBJ2-7
d_call: .

cdr3_aa: CASSISPGSQPQHF
cdr3_nt: TGTGCCAGTAGTATAAGCCCGGGGAGTCAGCCCCAGCATTTT
clone_size: .
v_call: TRBV19
j_call: TRBJ1-5
d_call: .

cdr3_aa: CASKFEANKPNEQFF
cdr3_nt: TGCGCCAGCAAATTTGAGGCTAATAAGCCGAATGAGCAGTTCTTC
clone_size: .
v_call: TRBV5-1
j_call: TRBJ2-1
d_call: .

cdr3_aa: CASSFTSTPGQKNTEAFF
cdr3_nt: TGTGCCAGCAGCTTCACCTCGACCCCGGGACAGAAGAACACTGAAGCTTTCTTT
clone_size: .
v_call: TRBV7-2
j_call: TRBJ1-1
d_call: TRBD1

cdr3_aa: CSASKTGGSNQPQHF
cdr3_nt: TGCAGTGCTAGTAAGACAGGGGGAAGCAATCAGCCCCAGCATTTT
clone_size: .
v_call: TRBV20-1
j_call: TRBJ1-5
d_call: TRBD1

cdr3_aa: CASSYSGASSYEQYF
cdr3_nt: TGTGCCAGCAGTTACTCCGGGGCTAGCTCCTACGAGCAGTACTTC
clone_size: .
v_call: TRBV6-5
j_call: TRBJ2-7
d_call: .

cdr3_aa: CASSSGLSLRTDTQYF
cdr3_nt: TGTGCCAGCAGCTCGGGGCTTTCCCTCCGCACAGATACGCAGTATTTT
clone_size: .
v_call: TRBV9
j_call: TRBJ2-3
d_call: .

cdr3_aa: CASSEQRNEQYF
cdr3_nt: TGTGCCAGCAGCGAACAGCGCAACGAGCAGTACTTC
clone_size: .
v_call: TRBV7-2
j_call: TRBJ2-7
d_call: .

cdr3_aa: CASSLDRLYEQYF
cdr3_nt: TGTGCCAGCAGCCTGGACAGACTCTACGAGCAGTACTTC
clone_size: .
v_call: TRBV7-2
j_call: TRBJ2-7
d_call: .

cdr3_aa: CASRVYTDTQYF
cdr3_nt: TGTGCCAGCAGGGTTTACACAGATACGCAGTATTTT
clone_size: .
v_call: TRBV12-3/TRBV12-4
j_call: TRBJ2-3
d_call: .

cdr3_aa: CASSPYREPDTEAFF
cdr3_nt: TGTGCCAGCAGTCCATACAGGGAGCCCGACACTGAAGCTTTCTTT
clone_size: .
v_call: TRBV27
j_call: TRBJ1-1
d_call: .

cdr3_aa: CASTPKLTGELFF
cdr3_nt: TGTGCCAGCACCCCCAAACTCACCGGGGAGCTGTTTTTT
clone_size: .
v_call: TRBV7-2
j_call: TRBJ2-2
d_call: .

cdr3_aa: CASSLGGTGGYGYTF
cdr3_nt: TGTGCCAGCAGCTTGGGAGGGACAGGGGGCTATGGCTACACCTTC
clone_size: few
v_call: TRBV7-8
j_call: TRBJ1-2
d_call: TRBD1

cdr3_aa: CAISESRHTLNTGELFF
cdr3_nt: TGTGCCATCAGTGAGTCTCGACACACGCTGAACACCGGGGAGCTGTTTTTT
clone_size: .
v_call: TRBV10-3
j_call: TRBJ2-2
d_call: .

cdr3_aa: CASSPQGQPNEKLFF
cdr3_nt: TGTGCCAGCTCACCCCAGGGACAGCCGAATGAAAAACTGTTTTTT
clone_size: .
v_call: TRBV18
j_call: TRBJ1-4
d_call: TRBD1

cdr3_aa: CASSPTGGRRRVGIQYF
cdr3_nt: TGTGCCAGCAGCCCAACAGGCGGTCGGAGGCGGGTGGGTATTCAGTACTTC
clone_size: once
v_call: TRBV9
j_call: TRBJ2-4
d_call: .

cdr3_aa: CASTDYSNQPQHF
cdr3_nt: TGTGCCAGTACGGATTATAGCAATCAGCCCCAGCATTTT
clone_size: .
v_call: TRBV19
j_call: TRBJ1-5
d_call: .

cdr3_aa: CASSLFPYEQYF
cdr3_nt: TGTGCCAGCAGTTTATTTCCCTACGAGCAGTACTTC
clone_size: .
v_call: TRBV12-3/TRBV12-4
j_call: TRBJ2-7
d_call: .

cdr3_aa: CASSLGQHTGELFF
cdr3_nt: TGCGCCAGCAGCTTGGGGCAGCACACCGGGGAGCTGTTTTTT
clone_size: .
v_call: TRBV5-1
j_call: TRBJ2-2
d_call: .

cdr3_aa: CASTPGGPQHF
cdr3_nt: TGTGCCAGTACCCCCGGGGGGCCCCAGCATTTT
clone_size: .
v_call: TRBV19
j_call: TRBJ1-5
d_call: .

cdr3_aa: CASRPRTGPYNEQFF
cdr3_nt: TGTGCCAGCAGACCCCGGACAGGACCCTACAATGAGCAGTTCTTC
clone_size: .
v_call: TRBV6-5
j_call: TRBJ2-1
d_call: TRBD1

cdr3_aa: CASRTGENTEAFF
cdr3_nt: TGTGCCAGCAGGACGGGAGAAAACACTGAAGCTTTCTTT
clone_size: .
v_call: TRBV6-5
j_call: TRBJ1-1
d_call: .

cdr3_aa: CASSVVGADTQYF
cdr3_nt: TGTGCCAGCAGCGTAGTGGGCGCAGATACGCAGTATTTT
clone_size: .
v_call: TRBV9
j_call: TRBJ2-3
d_call: .

cdr3_aa: CASSFGDSYNEQFF
cdr3_nt: TGTGCCAGCAGCTTTGGGGACAGTTACAATGAGCAGTTCTTC
clone_size: .
v_call: TRBV7-9
j_call: TRBJ2-1
d_call: TRBD1

cdr3_aa: CATSDPQETQYF
cdr3_nt: TGTGCCACCAGTGATCCCCAAGAGACCCAGTACTTC
clone_size: .
v_call: TRBV24-1
j_call: TRBJ2-5
d_call: .

cdr3_aa: CASSTTAFMNTEAFF
cdr3_nt: TGTGCCAGCAGTACGACAGCTTTCATGAACACTGAAGCTTTCTTT
clone_size: .
v_call: TRBV27
j_call: TRBJ1-1
d_call: .

cdr3_aa: CASKSQGTAPYEQYF
cdr3_nt: TGTGCCAGCAAAAGCCAAGGGACAGCCCCCTACGAGCAGTACTTC
clone_size: .
v_call: TRBV28
j_call: TRBJ2-7
d_call: TRBD1

cdr3_aa: CASSRLAAYEQYF
cdr3_nt: TGTGCCAGCAGTCGGCTAGCGGCCTACGAGCAGTACTTC
clone_size: .
v_call: TRBV25-1
j_call: TRBJ2-7
d_call: TRBD2

cdr3_aa: CASSSGTGGLRNSPLHF
cdr3_nt: TGCGCCAGCAGCTCCGGGACAGGGGGCTTAAGGAATTCACCCCTCCACTTT
clone_size: .
v_call: TRBV5-1
j_call: TRBJ1-6
d_call: TRBD1

cdr3_aa: CASSPRDFTPDTQYF
cdr3_nt: TGTGCCAGCAGCCCCCGGGACTTCACGCCAGATACGCAGTATTTT
clone_size: .
v_call: TRBV7-9
j_call: TRBJ2-3
d_call: .

cdr3_aa: CASSYSKGKLSYEQYF
cdr3_nt: TGTGCCAGCAGTTACTCGAAGGGGAAGCTCTCCTACGAGCAGTACTTC
clone_size: .
v_call: TRBV6-2/TRBV6-3
j_call: TRBJ2-7
d_call: .

cdr3_aa: CASSLLSSYEQYF
cdr3_nt: TGCGCCAGCAGCTTACTGAGCTCCTACGAGCAGTACTTC
clone_size: .
v_call: TRBV5-1
j_call: TRBJ2-7
d_call: .

cdr3_aa: CASSLAEGAQAFF
cdr3_nt: TGTGCCAGCAGCTTAGCTGAAGGGGCGCAGGCTTTCTTT
clone_size: .
v_call: TRBV7-6
j_call: TRBJ1-1
d_call: .

cdr3_aa: CASSLGGTDTQYF
cdr3_nt: TGTGCCAGCAGCTTGGGCGGCACAGATACGCAGTATTTT
clone_size: .
v_call: TRBV5-6
j_call: TRBJ2-3
d_call: .

cdr3_aa: CAWSNQGATNEKLFF
cdr3_nt: TGTGCCTGGAGTAACCAAGGGGCAACTAATGAAAAACTGTTTTTT
clone_size: .
v_call: TRBV30
j_call: TRBJ1-4
d_call: .

cdr3_aa: CASSLGGQGVQETQYF
cdr3_nt: TGTGCCAGCAGTTTGGGCGGACAGGGGGTCCAAGAGACCCAGTACTTC
clone_size: .
v_call: TRBV28
j_call: TRBJ2-5
d_call: TRBD1

cdr3_aa: CASSYGEGFRQPQHF
cdr3_nt: TGTGCCAGCAGTTACGGTGAAGGGTTCCGGCAGCCCCAGCATTTT
clone_size: .
v_call: TRBV6-6
j_call: TRBJ1-5
d_call: .